Shown below are 9 T cell receptor beta chains from a single sample sequenced in a study of cytomegalovirus exposure and HLA in healthy donors. Both 60 Vbeta primers and 13 Jbeta primers went into the PCR. TCRdb's copy holds only in-frame clones and misses some; the assay was immunoSEQ multiplex PCR. The data show roughly 120,000 clones, about 16% seen once. The sample comprised PBMCs. The receptors come from a young woman in good health and CMV-seronegative.

V and J are TRBV15 and TRBJ2-5; 9 bases match TRBD2. Germline CDR1 is LNHNV and CDR2 is YYDKDF (reference sequence). Unmatched junction bases numbered 11, after V lost 5 bases and J lost 1 base. The CDR3 length is 17 residues. As DNA, the CDR3 is TGTGCCACCAGCGGTCGTAGCGGGAGACCCATCCAAGAGACCCAGTACTTC. Residues: CATSGRSGRPIQETQYF. The whole variable domain, remainder taken from reference TRBV15 and TRBJ2-5, is DAMVIQNPRYQVTQFGKPVTLSCSQTLNHNVMYWYQQKSSQAPKLLFHYYDKDFNNEADTPDNFQSRRPNTSFCFLDIRSPGLGDTAMYLCATSGRSGRPIQETQYFGPGTRLLVL.

This clone was detected only a few times. The rearrangement uses TRBV6-1 and TRBJ2-7; D is unclear. This CDR3 region has 13 residues. The germline CDR1 and CDR2 sequences are MNHNS and SASEGT. V lost 1 base and J 3 bases, leaving 7 bases between the germline ends. The CDR3 region is CASSEGRVYEQYF. CDR3 DNA: TGTGCCAGCAGTGAAGGACGGGTCTACGAGCAGTACTTC.

This clone was observed a few times. This chain joins TRBV15 and TRBJ1-5; no clear D. V dropped 8 bases and J dropped 6 bases, with 17 bases sitting between them. Germline CDR1 LNHNV, CDR2 YYDKDF (reference sequence). The CDR3 is made up of 14 amino acids. The CDR3 spells CATAPGSMGQPQHF. Written as DNA, the CDR3 is TGTGCCACCGCGCCGGGGTCGATGGGTCAGCCCCAGCATTTT.

This clone was seen a few times. The CDR3 loop is CASTSGGGEQYF. CDR3 sequence (DNA): TGTGCCTCGACTAGCGGGGGTGGTGAGCAGTACTTC. The chain carries TRBV30 and TRBJ2-7; 12 bases align to TRBD2. The length of the CDR3 is 12 residues. The junction had 5 bases not matched to a gene; V was cut back by 7 bases and J by 7 bases. The germline V gene has CDR1 GTSNPN and CDR2 SVGIG (reference sequence).

This clone came up a few times. Written as DNA, the CDR3 is TGTGCCAGCAGCTTCTCTAGCGGGGGAAACACAGATACGCAGTATTTT. Its protein is CASSFSSGGNTDTQYF. The chain combines TRBV7-2 with TRBJ2-3; 10 bases map to TRBD2. CDR1 and CDR2 from the germline V gene are SGHTA and FQGNSA. The ends lost 3 bases at V and 2 bases at J; junction bases unmatched: 5. This CDR3 region has 16 residues.

The table lists this clone with a few counts. The chain carries TRBV28 and TRBJ1-1; perhaps TRBD1 as D (5 bases). CDR3 length: 15 residues. CDR1 is MDHEN and CDR2 is SYDVKM in the germline V gene. Between the trimmed V and J ends, which lost 6 bases and 1 base, there was a span of 15 bases. CDR3 DNA: TGTGCCAGCAGCCCACTAGGAGGGGAGAACACTGAAGCTTTCTTT. Its translation: CASSPLGGENTEAFF.

V gene TRBV11-2 combines with J gene TRBJ2-3; 7 nucleotides agree with TRBD1. This CDR3 contains 16 residues. V was clipped by 6 bases and J by 1 base; unmatched bases: 10. Germline loops: CDR1 SGHAT, CDR2 FQNNGV. The CDR3 DNA is TGTGCCAGCAGGATCCCGGGACAGCAACGCACAGATACGCAGTATTTT. Protein: CASRIPGQQRTDTQYF.

The J gene is TRBJ2-7, the V gene TRBV11-2, with 7 nucleotides matching TRBD1. The length of the CDR3 is 14 residues. The V gene end was trimmed by 1 base and the J gene end by 4 bases; junction bases not matched to a gene: 4. Germline CDR1 is SGHAT and CDR2 is FQNNGV. CDR3 sequence reads: CASSLATGFYEQYF. Written as DNA, the CDR3 is TGTGCCAGCAGCTTAGCGACAGGGTTTTACGAGCAGTACTTC.

The chain carries TRBV9 and TRBJ1-6; D may be TRBD1 (5 bases). V was cut by 6 bases and J by 10 bases, with 17 bases left in between. The CDR3 contains 14 residues. Germline CDR1 SGDLS, CDR2 YYNGEE. CDR3 coding DNA: TGTGCCAGCACGCCGTCTGGGGCAGTCTCACCCCTCCACTTT. Its protein is CASTPSGAVSPLHF.